The sequence of this T cell receptor beta chain was determined in a study of cytotoxic CD8 clonotypes in ibrutinib-treated CLL. Broader study findings: Public clonotypes, found uncommonly, either contracted or stayed stable on treatment.

The CDR3 extends over 13 amino acids. The V gene's germline CDR1 is WNHNN and CDR2 SYGVQD (reference sequence). V was clipped by 5 bases and J by 6 bases; unmatched bases: 7. TCRdb keeps only in-frame clones here, not all; method: immunoSEQ multiplex PCR. The table records 45,000 or so clones, roughly three quarters of them present only once. Only a few counts were recorded for this clone. The antigen is not known. The sequences come from PBMCs, collected after 12 months of ibrutinib treatment. This chain joins TRBV10-1 and TRBJ2-7, with TRBD2 matching 7 bases. This receptor was taken from a human donor with chronic lymphocytic leukemia. The CDR3 protein is CASSSTSFAEQYF. Written as DNA, the CDR3 is TGCGCCAGCAGTTCGACTAGCTTTGCCGAGCAGTACTTC.